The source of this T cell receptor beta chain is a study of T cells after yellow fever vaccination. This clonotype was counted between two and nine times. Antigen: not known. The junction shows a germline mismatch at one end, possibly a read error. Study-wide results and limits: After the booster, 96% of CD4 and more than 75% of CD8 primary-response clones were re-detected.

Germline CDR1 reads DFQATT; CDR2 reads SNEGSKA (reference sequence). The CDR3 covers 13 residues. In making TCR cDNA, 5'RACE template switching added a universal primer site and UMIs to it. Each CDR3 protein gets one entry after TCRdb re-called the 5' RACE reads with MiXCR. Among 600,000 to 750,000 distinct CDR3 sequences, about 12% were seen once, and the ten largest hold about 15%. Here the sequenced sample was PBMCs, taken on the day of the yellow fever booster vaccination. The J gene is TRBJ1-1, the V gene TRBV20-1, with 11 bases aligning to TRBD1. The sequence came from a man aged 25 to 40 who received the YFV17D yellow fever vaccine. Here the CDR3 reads CSARLHGQGADRF. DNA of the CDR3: TGCAGTGCTAGATTACATGGACAGGGGGCGGATCGGTTT.